This T cell receptor beta chain was observed in a study of cytomegalovirus exposure and HLA in healthy donors. The PCR contained 60 Vbeta and 13 Jbeta primers. Generated by immunoSEQ multiplex PCR, the TCRdb table keeps only in-frame clones and is missing some. The sample yields over 130,000 clones, over 60% seen once. Germline loops: CDR1 SNHLY, CDR2 FYNNEI. The CDR3 length is 12 residues. V trimming: 6 bases; J trimming: 12 bases; junction bases outside the gene matches: 7. The rearrangement uses TRBV2 and TRBJ2-2; 7 bases align to TRBD1. The receptor was isolated from a man aged 40-49 years in good health and CMV-seronegative. The sample taken for sequencing was PBMCs. In nucleotides, the CDR3 is TGTGCCAGCAGGGGAACAGGGGAGAAGCTGTTTTTT. Its translation: CASRGTGEKLFF.